This TCR beta chain was observed in a study of blood T cell repertoires in COVID-19. For the study at large: Both acute and convalescent COVID-19 samples were obtained from the United States, Italy and Spain. T cells, B-cell-depleted T cells, or PBMCs supplied cDNA or gDNA.

This clone was observed many times. Cohort 3 donors counted as recovered after two negative PCRs, clearance, or resolved symptoms. The CDR3 contains 14 residues. V trimming: 1 base; J trimming: 5 bases; junction bases outside the gene matches: 3. In germline, CDR1 is MNHEY, CDR2 SMNVEV (reference sequence). Profiled with immunoSEQ multiplex PCR; TCRdb holds only in-frame clones, not every one. The data contain 300,000 or so clones, roughly 87% of them seen just once; the ten biggest clones take up under 1.3%. The source of this sequence is a woman in her 30s who had recovered from COVID-19. Material for sequencing was PBMCs or T cells enriched from blood (not recorded which). The V call is TRBV27, the J call TRBJ1-1; 8 bases are a match to TRBD1. Written as DNA, the CDR3 is TGTGCCAGCAGTTTATTAAACAGGGGGACTGAAGCTTTCTTT. Amino acid sequence: CASSLLNRGTEAFF.